This T cell receptor beta chain came from a study of Ad26.COV2.S vaccination and SARS-CoV-2 variants. Background on the study: Ad26.COV2.S, an intramuscular injection, was given once or twice 56 days apart. Study outcomes and limitations: Post-vaccination spike-specific CD8+ and CD4+ T cell responses reportedly had substantial breadth. The TCR breadth and depth analyses may have produced an underestimate of total T cell responses. Among vaccine recipients, spike-specific TCR breadth exceeded that of placebo recipients.

Indicated treatment: about 20 received Ad26.COV2.S at low or high dose, single or two shots; about 5 received placebo; per-sample allocation not given. At day 63 after the first vaccine or placebo injection, samples were drawn. CDR1 and CDR2 from the germline V gene are LNHDA and SQIVND (reference sequence). CDR3 size: 15 residues. The germline V and J ends were trimmed by 1 base and 5 bases, with 14 bases remaining between them. Notes on this clone: Its specificity is unknown.

TCRdb's table, derived via immunoSEQ multiplex PCR, lists solely in-frame clones and lacks some. The sample includes about 420,000 clones, over 75% of them seen just once. Source: peripheral blood, taken in a trial of Ad26.COV2.S vaccine versus placebo. The source of this sequence is a person aged 18 to 59 who received the Ad26.COV2.S COVID-19 vaccine or a placebo. This chain uses TRBV19 with TRBJ2-5; D may be TRBD1 (5 bases). The CDR3 loop is CASSIAARAGETQYF. CDR3 sequence (DNA): TGTGCCAGTAGTATAGCTGCCAGGGCCGGGGAGACCCAGTACTTC.